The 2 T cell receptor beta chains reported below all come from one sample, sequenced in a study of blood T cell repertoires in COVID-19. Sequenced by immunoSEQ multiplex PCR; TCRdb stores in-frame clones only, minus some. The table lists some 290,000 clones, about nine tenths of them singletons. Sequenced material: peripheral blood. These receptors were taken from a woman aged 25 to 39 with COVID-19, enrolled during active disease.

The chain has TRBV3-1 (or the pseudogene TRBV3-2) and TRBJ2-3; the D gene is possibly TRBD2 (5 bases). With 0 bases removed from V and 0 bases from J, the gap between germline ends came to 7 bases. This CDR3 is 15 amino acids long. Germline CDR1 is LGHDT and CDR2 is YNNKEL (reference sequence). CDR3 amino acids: CASSQESGSTDTQYF. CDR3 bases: TGTGCCAGCAGCCAAGAAAGCGGAAGCACAGATACGCAGTATTTT.

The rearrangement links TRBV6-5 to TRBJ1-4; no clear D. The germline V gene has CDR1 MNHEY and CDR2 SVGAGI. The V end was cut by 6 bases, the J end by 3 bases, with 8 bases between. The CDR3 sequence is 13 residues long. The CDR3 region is CASRGSPNEKLFF. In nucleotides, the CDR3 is TGTGCCAGCAGGGGGAGTCCTAATGAAAAACTGTTTTTT.